This T cell receptor (beta chain) stems from a study of cytomegalovirus exposure and HLA in healthy donors. About this clone: What it binds is not known.

Losses at the gene ends were 2 bases for V and 4 bases for J; bases not matched to a gene: 3. The CDR3 is made up of 16 amino acids. The germline gives CDR1 KGHSH, CDR2 LQKENI. General study results and limits: Beyond CMV serostatus, there was no information to go on about immune exposure. By a later analysis, the bulk of CMV-associated TCR beta chains appeared HLA-restricted. Compared with the roughly 670-donor mean, an Asian-associated ancestry cluster reportedly had fewer N-insertions, according to a later analysis.

Primers: 60 Vbeta forward and 13 Jbeta reverse. The data were produced by immunoSEQ multiplex PCR, yet TCRdb's version contains in-frame clones alone and is incomplete. The sample carries some 130,000 clones, roughly 85% recorded once. The clonotype was recovered from a man between 40 and 49 years old in good health and CMV-seropositive. Sequencing input: PBMCs. The chain recombines TRBV18 with TRBJ2-1; TRBD2 matches 12 bases. The CDR3 reads CASSPSGTSGYNEQFF. The CDR3 nucleotides are TGTGCCAGCTCACCATCAGGGACTAGCGGGTACAATGAGCAGTTCTTC.